This T cell receptor beta chain stems from a study of beta chain features in type 1 diabetes (dated by TCRdb to 2016 to 2019). For the study in its entirety: No differences in mean age, gender distribution, total cell number or subset yield were found between patients and healthy donors. A total of about 100 million sorted cells were examined across all samples, and RNA yield correlated strongly with the number of cells per subset. Regulatory and stem cell-like memory subsets were isolated from only 8 patients and about 8 healthy donors, whereas naive and central memory subsets came from all 30 or so donors. In the study, recently diagnosed type 1 diabetes patients and matched healthy donors were compared on the TCRB repertoires of their sorted circulating CD4+ T cell subsets. The investigation overall reported the following: HLA sub-analyses involved small numbers of individuals, so any influence of HLA type on TCRB rearrangement remained unresolved. PCR may preferentially amplify shorter templates, but because patient and control samples were amplified and corrected together, any resulting skew would affect both groups equally. A moderate but significant shortening of TCRB CDR3 length was observed in type 1 diabetes patients in all four CD4+ subsets. Naive, central memory and regulatory TCRB repertoires appeared to be more alike among patients than among healthy donors. Patients with type 1 diabetes made fewer insertions and deleted more nucleotides at VDJ recombination sites, implying thymic rearrangement abnormalities. Sequencing cDNA rather than genomic DNA could over-represent highly expressing activated cells, although activation and CD3 levels did not differ between groups.

The entire amount of isolated RNA was reverse transcribed using the High Capacity cDNA Reverse Transcription Kit, so the sequenced TCRB transcripts were expressed ones. Deep immunoSEQ sequencing was applied to naive, central memory and regulatory T cell samples, giving an average of approximately 4 million total reads per sample. Sorted cells were lysed in RLT buffer and RNA was extracted with DNase-treated RNeasy Micro or Mini kits, depending on cell number. To prevent cross-contamination, each cell subset was processed individually, whereas patient and healthy donor samples were processed jointly. TCRB sequences were amplified from cDNA with the immunoSEQ multiplex PCR, producing 87-bp fragments spanning the CDR3 region. Sequencing of the amplicons was done on the Illumina HiSeq platform. In the source study's methods: PCR bias was computationally corrected using synthetic template baselines, reads within Hamming distance 2 were collapsed, and singletons that could not be merged were discarded. Reads were aligned against IMGT so that V, D and J genes, CDR3 length and insertions or deletions at six rearrangement sites could be assigned. Within each subset, clonotype counts were normalized to sorted cell number, after which true diversity and Gini coefficients were computed with the tcR R package. The overlap coefficient, calculated on TCRB nucleotide sequences, was used to measure repertoire sharing. Out-of-frame TCRB sequences from naive cells were analyzed as a proxy for the pre-selection repertoire. In TCRdb, the immuneACCESS table is reduced to in-frame sequences with V and J assigned. These tables do not hold every clone; where another copy was compared, an unresolved V gene accounts for under half, and the others remain unexplained. The V and J calls and clone size are taken from that table; D and trimming were inferred from the DNA. Recorded for this sample are 250,000 to 300,000 clones; around 25% of them occurred a single time. The ten most abundant clones make up roughly 0.011% of the sample.

A single peripheral blood draw of approximately 110 mL on average was collected from each donor into heparinised tubes. A BD FACSAria II was used to sort naive, central memory, regulatory and stem cell-like memory CD4+ T cells with a panel that included CD45RO, CCR7, CD25, CD127, CD95 and CD27. A purity above 95% was achieved for all sorted populations. Right away, PBMCs were isolated by Lymphoprep density gradient centrifugation and were stained directly, with no culture step. So that batch effects would be minimized, each experiment stained and sorted samples in pairs, pairing one healthy donor with one patient. V loses 5 bases, J loses 5 bases, and the germline ends lie 10 bases apart. From the cysteine up to the phenylalanine, the CDR3 has a length of 13 residues. The read is trimmed to its CDR3 DNA, 39 bases read in frame from base 1. Based on the germline V gene, the CDR1 and CDR2 sequences are SGHTA and FQGNSA.

This clone appeared a few times. What this receptor recognizes is not known. The input lacks base qualities; no much larger clone sits a single base away. The chain is encoded by TRBV7-2 joined to TRBJ1-5; the D gene is perhaps TRBD1, on 6 matching bases. What was sequenced was naive CD4+ T cells from blood. Reading the label with the study, this specimen's cell subset or site is: true naive CD4+ T cells. This TCR was sampled from a woman aged 25-40 years with type 1 diabetes. The nucleotide sequence is TGTGCCAGCAGCCCGTGGACAGATCAGCCCCAGCATTTT. Its translation reads: CASSPWTDQPQHF. Reference TRBV7-2 and TRBJ1-5 genes cover what lies past the CDR3, so the full variable domain is GAGVSQSPSNKVTEKGKDVELRCDPISGHTALYWYRQSLGQGLEFLIYFQGNSAPDKSGLPSDRFSAERTGGSVSTLTIQRTQQEDSAVYLCASSPWTDQPQHFGDGTRLSIL.